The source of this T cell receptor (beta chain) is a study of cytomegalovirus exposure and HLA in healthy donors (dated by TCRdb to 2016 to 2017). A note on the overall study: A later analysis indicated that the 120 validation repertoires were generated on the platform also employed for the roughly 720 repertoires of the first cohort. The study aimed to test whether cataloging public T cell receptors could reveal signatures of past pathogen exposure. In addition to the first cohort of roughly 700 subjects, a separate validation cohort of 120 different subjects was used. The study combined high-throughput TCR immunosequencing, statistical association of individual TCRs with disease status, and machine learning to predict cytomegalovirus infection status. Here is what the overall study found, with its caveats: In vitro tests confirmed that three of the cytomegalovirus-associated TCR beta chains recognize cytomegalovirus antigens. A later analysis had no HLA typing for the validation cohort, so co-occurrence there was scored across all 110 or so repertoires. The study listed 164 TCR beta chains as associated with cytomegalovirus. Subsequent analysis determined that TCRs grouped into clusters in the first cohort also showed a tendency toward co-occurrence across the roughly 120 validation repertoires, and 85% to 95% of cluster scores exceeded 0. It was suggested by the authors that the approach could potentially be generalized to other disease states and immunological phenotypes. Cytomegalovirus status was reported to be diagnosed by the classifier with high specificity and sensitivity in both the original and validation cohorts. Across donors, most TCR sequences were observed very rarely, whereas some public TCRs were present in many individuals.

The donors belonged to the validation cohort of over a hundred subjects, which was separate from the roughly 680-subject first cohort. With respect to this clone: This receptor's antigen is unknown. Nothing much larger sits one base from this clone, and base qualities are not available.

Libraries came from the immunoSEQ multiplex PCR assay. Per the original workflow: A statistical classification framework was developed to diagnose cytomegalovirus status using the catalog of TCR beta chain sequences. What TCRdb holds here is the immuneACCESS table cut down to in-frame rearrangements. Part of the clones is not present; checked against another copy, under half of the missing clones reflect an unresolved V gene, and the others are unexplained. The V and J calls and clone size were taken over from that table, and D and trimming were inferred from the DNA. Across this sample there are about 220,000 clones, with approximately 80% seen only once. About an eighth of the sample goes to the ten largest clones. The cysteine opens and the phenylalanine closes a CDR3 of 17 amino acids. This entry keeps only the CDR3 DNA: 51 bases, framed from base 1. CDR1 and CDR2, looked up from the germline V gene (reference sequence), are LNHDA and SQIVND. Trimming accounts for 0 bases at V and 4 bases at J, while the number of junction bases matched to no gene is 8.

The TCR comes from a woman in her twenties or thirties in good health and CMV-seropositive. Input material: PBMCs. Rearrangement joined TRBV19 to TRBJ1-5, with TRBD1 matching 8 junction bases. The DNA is TGTGCCAGTAGTATAGATCCCGGGACAGGAGTTAATCAGCCCCAGCATTTT. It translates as CASSIDPGTGVNQPQHF. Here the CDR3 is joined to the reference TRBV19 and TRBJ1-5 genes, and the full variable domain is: DGGITQSPKYLFRKEGQNVTLSCEQNLNHDAMYWYRQDPGQGLRLIYYSQIVNDFQKGDIAEGYSVSREKKESFPLTVTSAQKNPTAFYLCASSIDPGTGVNQPQHFGDGTRLSIL.